Presented here are 27 T cell receptor beta chains from one specimen sequenced in a study of identical twins. Via MiXCR, TCRdb re-called the 5' RACE reads, giving one row per CDR3 protein. The sample includes nearly 650,000 distinct CDR3 sequences, roughly 7.1% of them seen just once. These data were also filed under a second study, of yellow fever vaccine responses in identical twins.

The specimen sequenced was PBMCs. Receptor source: a young woman in good health.

This clonotype was picked up many times. The rearrangement links TRBV5-1 to TRBJ1-1; a possible D gene is TRBD1 (5 bases). Trimming pared 4 bases from V and 5 bases from J, leaving 12 bases between. The CDR3 is made up of 13 amino acids. CDR1 is SGHRS and CDR2 is YFSETQ in the germline V gene. The CDR3 DNA reads as TGCGCCAGCAGCACTTCAGGGATAACTGAAGCTTTCTTT. The encoded protein is CASSTSGITEAFF.

This clonotype occurred many times. V usage is TRBV24-1 and J usage is TRBJ2-1; 11 bases line up with TRBD1. Germline-derived CDR1 and CDR2 are KGHDR and SFDVKD. Trimming at V came to 0 bases and at J to 8 bases, leaving 5 bases not matched to a gene. The CDR3 covers 16 residues. CDR3 amino acids: CATSDLLGTGGYEQFF. The CDR3 DNA reads TGTGCCACCAGTGATTTGCTTGGGACAGGGGGATATGAGCAGTTCTTC.

This clonotype appeared many times. In nucleotides, the CDR3 is TGCGCCAGCAGCTTATCAGGGTACGAGCAGTACTTC. This sequence encodes CASSLSGYEQYF. The J gene is TRBJ2-7, the V gene TRBV5-1; possibly TRBD1 for D (5 bases). In germline, CDR1 is SGHRS, CDR2 YFSETQ. This CDR3 has 12 amino acids. V lost 2 bases to trimming and J lost 4 bases, with 7 bases between them.

This clonotype was seen only a few times. The rearrangement links TRBV20-1 to TRBJ1-1, with unresolved D. Germline CDR1 and CDR2: DFQATT and SNEGSKA (reference sequence). Trimming left V 6 bases short and J 5 bases short, with 4 bases between. CDR3 length: 9 amino acids. CDR3 residues: CSAETEAFF. CDR3 sequence (DNA): TGCAGTGCCGAAACTGAAGCTTTCTTT.

This clonotype was seen many times. The V call is TRBV10-3, the J call TRBJ2-7, with D perhaps matching TRBD1 or TRBD2 (5 bases each). The CDR3 loop spans 17 amino acids. Germline-derived CDR1 and CDR2 are ENHRY and SYGVKD. Trimming left V 0 bases short and J 2 bases short, with 17 bases between. The CDR3 DNA reads as TGTGCCATCAGTGAGTCGAACGCACAGAGAGGGGCCTACGAGCAGTACTTC. Encoded protein: CAISESNAQRGAYEQYF.

In its sample, this clonotype was seen a few times. This chain joins TRBV18 and TRBJ1-1; D uncertain. Germline values: CDR1 KGHSH, CDR2 LQKENI. The CDR3 contains 14 residues. V was trimmed by 2 bases and J by 4 bases, leaving 11 bases between them. Here the CDR3 reads CASSPLPDATEAFF. CDR3 nucleotide sequence: TGTGCCAGCTCACCATTGCCGGACGCCACTGAAGCTTTCTTT. The full variable domain, completed using reference TRBV18 and TRBJ1-1, is NAGVMQNPRHLVRRRGQEARLRCSPMKGHSHVYWYRQLPEEGLKFMVYLQKENIIDESGMPKERFSAEFPKEGPSILRIQQVVRGDSAAYFCASSPLPDATEAFFGQGTRLTVV.

A few counts support this clonotype. V usage is TRBV11-3 and J usage is TRBJ2-7; D may be TRBD1 or TRBD2 (6 bases each). Trimming took off 5 bases at V and 4 bases at J, with 15 bases between the two ends. The CDR3 is 14 residues long. The germline V gene has CDR1 SGHNT and CDR2 YENEEA. CDR3 in amino acids: CASSGGGDKYEQYF. The CDR3 nucleotides read TGTGCCAGCAGCGGCGGAGGGGACAAATACGAGCAGTACTTC.

At least ten counts were recorded for this clonotype. CDR3 protein: CAISELVGDTEAFF. DNA for the CDR3: TGTGCCATCAGTGAGCTTGTCGGGGACACTGAAGCTTTCTTT. The rearrangement uses TRBV10-3 and TRBJ1-1, with D hard to call. Trimming pared 2 bases from V and 3 bases from J, leaving 10 bases between. The CDR3 spans 14 residues. Germline values: CDR1 ENHRY, CDR2 SYGVKD.

This clonotype appeared a few times. This chain uses TRBV2 with TRBJ1-6; D gene unclear. The CDR3 is 15 residues long. Germline CDR1 reads SNHLY; CDR2 reads FYNNEI. V was trimmed by 2 bases and J by 4 bases, leaving 9 bases between them. CDR3: CASSEQELYNSPLHF. CDR3 sequence (DNA): TGTGCCAGCAGTGAACAGGAACTTTATAATTCACCCCTCCACTTT.

The CDR3 sequence is CASTPGALNGYTF. The CDR3 DNA sequence: TGTGCCAGCACCCCTGGCGCCCTGAATGGCTACACCTTC. This chain joins TRBV6-1 and TRBJ1-2; D gene uncertain. CDR1 is MNHNS, CDR2 SASEGT, per germline. V was shortened by 7 bases and J by 6 bases, with 15 bases between the two germline ends. The CDR3 covers 13 residues.

This clonotype was found a few times. V is TRBV3-1 and J is TRBJ2-7, with a possible D match to TRBD1 (6 bases). This CDR3 region has 13 residues. V was trimmed by 3 bases and J by 4 bases, leaving 10 bases between them. Per germline, CDR1 LGHDT and CDR2 YNNKEL (reference sequence). The CDR3 coding sequence is TGTGCCAGCAGCCACGGGACACCTTACGAGCAGTACTTC. Translated: CASSHGTPYEQYF.

The gene calls are TRBV15 and TRBJ2-7; D not resolved. Trimming stripped 1 base from V and 6 bases from J, with 7 bases between. CDR1 and CDR2 (germline): LNHNV, YYDKDF (reference sequence). The CDR3 is made up of 12 amino acids. CDR3 coding DNA: TGTGCCACCAGCAGAGCCCTAGGCGAGCAGTACTTC. Its protein product is CATSRALGEQYF.

This chain connects TRBV7-9 to TRBJ2-1; D is unclear. The CDR3 is 13 amino acids. Trimming removed 6 bases at V and 10 bases at J, with 16 bases between. Looked up from germline, CDR1 is SEHNR and CDR2 is FQNEAQ (reference sequence). CDR3 nucleotide sequence: TGTGCCAGCAGGCCTCACGCAGGAGAGGAGCAGTTCTTC. It is translated as CASRPHAGEEQFF.

This chain connects TRBV9 to TRBJ2-7; D may be TRBD1 or TRBD2 (5 bases each). Trimming shortened V by 2 bases and J by 2 bases, and 17 bases separated the two germline ends. Germline V CDR1 and CDR2: SGDLS, YYNGEE. This CDR3 is 16 amino acids long. CDR3: CASSVGPGPKAYEQYF. For the CDR3, the DNA is TGTGCCAGCAGCGTGGGACCGGGACCGAAAGCCTACGAGCAGTACTTC.

Ten or more counts support this clonotype. The rearrangement joins TRBV7-3 to TRBJ2-3, with a tentative D call TRBD2 (6 bases). The V gene lost 5 bases and the J gene lost 1 base, with 10 bases spanning the gap. CDR3 length equals 14 residues. Germline loops: CDR1 SGHTA, CDR2 FQGTGA. DNA of the CDR3: TGTGCCAGCAGCAGCGGGCTGGGCACAGATACGCAGTATTTT. The encoded protein is CASSSGLGTDTQYF.

This clonotype was observed at least ten times. This chain links TRBV25-1 with TRBJ2-7; D might be TRBD1 (6 bases). V shed 3 bases and J shed 0 bases, with 15 bases lying between them. The CDR3 consists of 16 residues. Germline assignment: CDR1 MGHDK and CDR2 SYGVNS. The CDR3 bases are TGTGCCAGCAGTGATCAATTCCGGGACACCTCCTACGAGCAGTACGTC. Its translation: CASSDQFRDTSYEQYV.

This clonotype was counted ten times or more. This rearrangement joins TRBV7-2 to TRBJ2-5; D is uncertain. This CDR3 contains 16 residues. Per the germline V gene, CDR1 is SGHTA and CDR2 is FQGNSA. V was trimmed by 1 base and J by 1 base, leaving 13 bases between them. This CDR3 reads CASSLVVGLGQETQYF. DNA of the CDR3: TGTGCCAGCAGCTTAGTCGTCGGGCTAGGCCAAGAGACCCAGTACTTC.

The chain couples TRBV24-1 to TRBJ2-1, with 15 nucleotides matching TRBD2. Germline V gives CDR1 KGHDR, CDR2 SFDVKD. Trimming took 3 bases from V and 0 from J; bases not matched to a gene: 11. The CDR3 contains 21 residues. This chain's CDR3 is CATSDVPGLAGGTSSYNEQFF. The CDR3 nucleotides are TGTGCCACCAGTGATGTCCCGGGACTAGCGGGAGGCACAAGCTCCTACAATGAGCAGTTCTTC.

This clonotype has just a few counts. V gene TRBV14 combines with J gene TRBJ1-1; the D is unclear. Germline CDR1 and CDR2: SGHDN and FVKESK. This CDR3 spans 13 amino acids. Deletions cut 4 bases from V and 11 bases from J, with 17 bases between. This chain's CDR3 is CASSPPAKREAFF. DNA of the CDR3: TGTGCCAGCAGCCCCCCCGCCAAACGGGAGGCTTTCTTT.

DNA of the CDR3: TGCAGTGCTAGAGATAATGGGGGCGGAGGCTCCTACAATGAGCAGTTCTTC. Its protein product is CSARDNGGGGSYNEQFF. The gene calls are TRBV20-1 and TRBJ2-1; D is possibly TRBD1 (6 bases). This CDR3 spans 17 amino acids. Trimming left V 0 bases short and J 0 bases short, with 15 bases between. Germline lookup yields CDR1 DFQATT and CDR2 SNEGSKA (reference sequence).

The chain has TRBV29-1 and TRBJ2-3; no reliable D call. Trimming took 5 bases from V and 3 from J, leaving 9 bases between them. Looked up from germline, CDR1 is SQVTM and CDR2 is ANQGSEA. The CDR3 is made up of 12 amino acids. The CDR3 DNA reads TGCAGCGTTCGCCGTGGGACAGATACGCAGTATTTT. As protein: CSVRRGTDTQYF.

This clonotype was counted only a few times. The chain's CDR3 is CASSTLDGTKYGYTF. In nucleotides, the CDR3 is TGTGCCAGCAGTACCTTAGACGGGACAAAGTATGGCTACACCTTC. This rearrangement joins TRBV12-3 or TRBV12-4 to TRBJ1-2; D is perhaps TRBD1 (6 bases). The V and J ends lost 5 bases and 5 bases respectively, with 18 bases between them. The CDR3 contains 15 residues.

This clonotype was picked up many times. The gene calls are TRBV29-1 and TRBJ2-4; either TRBD1 or TRBD2 may supply D (6 bases each). The CDR3 is made up of 14 amino acids. V gave up 3 bases and J gave up 11 bases, with 20 bases separating them. Germline values: CDR1 SQVTM, CDR2 ANQGSEA. The CDR3 region is CSVEKGGIGGLQYF. The DNA for the CDR3 is TGCAGCGTTGAGAAGGGGGGTATCGGGGGTCTTCAGTACTTC.

This clonotype has more than one count but fewer than ten. The V call is TRBV6-1, the J call TRBJ2-1, with 9 positions matching TRBD2. CDR1 is MNHNS, CDR2 SASEGT, per germline. This CDR3 has 18 residues. V gave up 2 bases and J gave up 1 base; unmatched junction bases: 9. The CDR3 protein is CASSEILYTSGSYNEQFF. The CDR3 DNA reads TGTGCCAGCAGTGAAATCCTTTATACTAGCGGGTCCTACAATGAGCAGTTCTTC.

Only a few counts were recorded for this clonotype. The chain links TRBV3-1 to TRBJ2-3, with D unresolved. The CDR3 covers 16 residues. Trimming cost V 1 base and J 1 base, with 12 bases left between them. The germline gives CDR1 LGHDT, CDR2 YNNKEL (reference sequence). This CDR3 reads CASSQVGLARTDTQYF. The DNA for the CDR3 is TGTGCCAGCAGCCAAGTAGGGTTGGCCCGCACAGATACGCAGTATTTT.

The gene calls are TRBV7-2 and TRBJ2-3, with TRBD2 matching 9 bases. This CDR3 region has 16 residues. Looked up from germline, CDR1 is SGHTA and CDR2 is FQGNSA. The J segment lost 5 bases and the V segment lost 5 bases, leaving 11 bases of the junction unmatched. CDR3 residues: CASSSRGGRAIDTQYF. In nucleotides, the CDR3 is TGTGCCAGCAGCAGTCGGGGCGGGAGGGCCATAGATACGCAGTATTTT. Combining the CDR3 with reference TRBV7-2 and TRBJ2-3 gives the whole variable domain GAGVSQSPSNKVTEKGKDVELRCDPISGHTALYWYRQSLGQGLEFLIYFQGNSAPDKSGLPSDRFSAERTGGSVSTLTIQRTQQEDSAVYLCASSSRGGRAIDTQYFGPGTRLTVL.

The V call is TRBV6-1, the J call TRBJ2-3; TRBD2 agrees at 15 bases. The CDR3 length is 18 residues. After removal of 6 bases from V and 2 bases from J, the junction contained 9 bases not matched to a gene. Germline V gene sequence: CDR1 MNHNS, CDR2 SASEGT. The CDR3 protein is CASSRGTSGRLVTDTQYF. In nucleotides, the CDR3 is TGTGCCAGCAGCCGGGGGACTAGCGGGAGGTTGGTCACAGATACGCAGTATTTT.